These T cell receptor beta chains were read from a single sample in a study of T cells in Graves' hyperthyroidism and ophthalmopathy. Via MiXCR, TCRdb re-called the multiplex PCR reads, giving one row per CDR3 protein. The sample holds roughly 500,000 distinct CDR3 sequences, less than 25% seen once. The specimen was blood. The receptor source for this set is a woman in her 70s with Graves' ophthalmopathy. CDR3s include the opening cysteine and the closing phenylalanine or tryptophan. The D gene is left open where the match is weak. Clone sizes are given selectively: once, few, many, or a class where the clone is expanded.

size,V,D,J,CDR3,DNA
-,TRBV20-1,TRBD1,TRBJ1-4,CSARVTGTGGPNEKLFF,TGCAGTGCTAGAGTAACCGGGACAGGGGGACCTAATGAAAAACTGTTTTTT
-,TRBV10-3,TRBD1,TRBJ1-3,CASRGGPRSGNTIYF,TGTGCCTCCAGGGGGGGGCCGCGCTCTGGAAACACCATATATTTT
-,TRBV10-3,-,TRBJ2-3,CAIREAVNTDTQYF,TGTGCCATCAGGGAGGCGGTTAACACAGATACGCAGTATTTT
-,TRBV12-3/TRBV12-4,-,TRBJ1-2,CASSLRGRGYTF,TGTGCCAGCAGTTTACGGGGACGTGGCTACACCTTC
few,TRBV3-1,TRBD2,TRBJ2-7,CASSRELAGGDEQYF,TGTGCCAGCAGCCGAGAACTAGCGGGAGGTGACGAGCAGTACTTC
few,TRBV7-3,TRBD2,TRBJ2-7,CASSTGLAGPYEQYF,TGTGCCAGCAGCACGGGACTAGCGGGACCTTACGAGCAGTACTTC
-,TRBV6-2/TRBV6-3,TRBD1,TRBJ1-5,CASTDRAVQPQHF,TGTGCCAGCACCGACAGGGCCGTTCAGCCCCAGCATTTT
many,TRBV2,TRBD1,TRBJ1-1,CASSARDSGLTEAFF,TGTGCCAGCAGTGCCCGGGACAGTGGGTTGACTGAAGCTTTCTTT
-,TRBV9,-,TRBJ1-5,CASRRGNQPQHF,TGTGCCAGCAGACGGGGCAATCAGCCCCAGCATTTT
-,TRBV11-2,TRBD1,TRBJ1-1,CASSSGQGYTEAFF,TGTGCCAGCAGCTCGGGACAGGGATACACTGAAGCTTTCTTT
-,TRBV20-1,TRBD2,TRBJ2-1,CSARDFSGSFGEQFF,TGCAGTGCTAGAGATTTCAGCGGGAGCTTTGGGGAGCAGTTCTTC
-,TRBV3-1,-,TRBJ1-3,CASSQEGISGNTIYF,TGTGCCAGCAGCCAAGAAGGGATATCTGGAAACACCATATATTTT
-,TRBV6-6,-,TRBJ2-2,CASSYHAGELFF,TGTGCCAGCAGTTACCACGCCGGGGAGCTGTTTTTT
-,TRBV12-3/TRBV12-4,TRBD2,TRBJ2-2,CASRRGAANTGELFF,TGTGCCAGCAGGCGGGGGGCAGCGAACACCGGGGAGCTGTTTTTT
-,TRBV27,-,TRBJ1-3,CASSVNSMTGNTIYF,TGTGCCAGCAGCGTTAATAGCATGACTGGAAACACCATATATTTT
few,TRBV18,TRBD1,TRBJ2-1,CASSPTGDEQFF,TGTGCCAGCTCACCGACAGGGGATGAGCAGTTCTTC
-,TRBV19,TRBD1,TRBJ1-5,CASSKAYRGGQPQHF,TGTGCCAGTAGTAAGGCGTACAGGGGAGGGCAGCCCCAGCATTTT
-,TRBV7-8,TRBD1,TRBJ1-6,CASSSLPLTGVHNSPLHF,TGTGCCAGCAGCTCTCTCCCACTTACAGGGGTTCATAATTCACCCCTCCACTTT
-,TRBV25-1,-,TRBJ2-5,CASSVPGTNQETQYF,TGTGCCAGCAGTGTCCCCGGGACCAACCAAGAGACCCAGTACTTC
few,TRBV9,-,TRBJ2-2,CASSVAFGELFF,TGTGCCAGCAGCGTAGCTTTCGGGGAGCTGTTTTTT
many,TRBV29-1,-,TRBJ2-7,CSVDGQTTYEQYF,TGCAGCGTTGACGGGCAGACAACCTACGAGCAGTACTTC
-,TRBV27,-,TRBJ2-7,CASSSWAGSYEQYF,TGTGCCAGCAGTTCCTGGGCGGGGAGCTACGAGCAGTACTTC
-,TRBV4-1,-,TRBJ2-7,CASSHSGHAVGEQYF,TGCGCCAGCAGCCATTCGGGACACGCAGTAGGTGAGCAGTACTTC
few,TRBV10-3,-,TRBJ1-2,CAISERGRLGADYTF,TGTGCCATCAGTGAAAGGGGCCGCCTGGGGGCGGATTACACCTTC